The T cell receptor beta chain under discussion was sequenced for a study of CD8+ T cells in alopecia areata. Study-wide points: Elevated clonality characterized lesional scalp relative to normal scalp, particularly in alopecia totalis/universalis.

As for this clone: As yet, its antigen is unknown.

The CDR3 is 11 amino acids. The germline V gene has CDR1 MDHEN and CDR2 SYDVKM. Trimming took off 3 bases at V and 6 bases at J, with 6 bases between the two ends. Reverse transcription of extracted RNA yielded cDNA, which provided the sequencing template. The data were produced by immunoSEQ multiplex PCR, yet TCRdb's version contains in-frame clones alone and is incomplete. The sample lists 100,000 to 130,000 clones, 59% occurring once. The V call is TRBV28, the J call TRBJ2-7, with no clear D. This receptor was identified in a human donor in good health. Sequenced: CD8+ T cells sorted from blood. CDR3 sequence (DNA): TGTGCCAGCAGTTTCGGTACCGAGCAGTACTTC. Translating it yields CASSFGTEQYF.